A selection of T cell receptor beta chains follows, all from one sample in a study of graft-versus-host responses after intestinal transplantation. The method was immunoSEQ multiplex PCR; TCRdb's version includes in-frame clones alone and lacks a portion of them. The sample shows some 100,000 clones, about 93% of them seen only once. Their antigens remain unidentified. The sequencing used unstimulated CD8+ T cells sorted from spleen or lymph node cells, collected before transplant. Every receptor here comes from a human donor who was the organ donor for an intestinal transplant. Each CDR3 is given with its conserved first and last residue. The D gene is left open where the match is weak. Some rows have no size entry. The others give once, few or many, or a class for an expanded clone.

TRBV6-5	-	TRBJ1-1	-	CASSSWGGEGTEAFF	TGTGCCAGCAGTTCGTGGGGGGGAGAGGGGACTGAAGCTTTCTTT
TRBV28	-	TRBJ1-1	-	CASSFPILPRGPLNTEAFF	TGTGCCAGCAGTTTTCCTATCCTCCCCCGTGGGCCTTTGAACACTGAAGCTTTCTTT
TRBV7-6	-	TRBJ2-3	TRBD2	CASSRLAATDTQYF	TGTGCCAGCAGCAGACTAGCGGCCACAGATACGCAGTATTTT
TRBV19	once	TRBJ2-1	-	CASSIGAGRISFSGRDEQFF	TGTGCCAGTAGTATAGGGGCGGGCCGAATCAGTTTTTCCGGAAGGGATGAGCAGTTCTTC
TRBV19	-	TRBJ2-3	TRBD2	CASRYSSGGAPDTQYF	TGTGCCAGTAGATACTCTAGCGGGGGGGCCCCAGATACGCAGTATTTT
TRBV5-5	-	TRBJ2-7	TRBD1	CASSITGGPSSYEQYF	TGTGCCAGCAGTATTACAGGGGGCCCGAGCTCCTACGAGCAGTACTTC
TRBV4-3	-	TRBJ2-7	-	CASSQDGGAGWEQYF	TGCGCCAGCAGCCAAGATGGGGGGGCAGGGTGGGAGCAGTACTTC
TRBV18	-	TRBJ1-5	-	CASSLNGGRQPQHF	TGTGCCAGCTCCCTCAATGGGGGCCGGCAGCCCCAGCATTTT
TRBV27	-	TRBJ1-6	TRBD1	CASSPQTGRGSPLHF	TGTGCCAGCAGCCCCCAGACAGGGCGGGGTTCACCCCTCCACTTT
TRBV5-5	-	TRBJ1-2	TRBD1	CASSLPGQGPINYGYTF	TGTGCCAGCAGCTTGCCGGGACAGGGCCCTATTAACTATGGCTACACCTTC
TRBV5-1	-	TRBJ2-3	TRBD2	CASSFAGGFTDTQYF	TGCGCCAGCAGCTTCGCGGGAGGGTTCACAGATACGCAGTATTTT
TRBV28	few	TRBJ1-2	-	CASTTRFVPPPHYGYTF	TGTGCCAGTACGACCAGGTTTGTCCCGCCGCCCCACTATGGCTACACCTTC
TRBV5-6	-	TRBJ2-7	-	CASSPWTHYEQYF	TGTGCCAGCAGCCCATGGACACACTACGAGCAGTACTTC
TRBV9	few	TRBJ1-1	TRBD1	CASSSPGQGGLEAFF	TGTGCCAGCAGCTCACCGGGACAGGGGGGCCTTGAAGCTTTCTTT
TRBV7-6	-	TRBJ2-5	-	CASSPPTGETQYF	TGTGCCAGCAGCCCCCCGACTGGGGAGACCCAGTACTTC
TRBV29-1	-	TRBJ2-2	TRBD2	CSVDRGRLAGGSNTGELFF	TGCAGCGTTGATAGGGGGCGGCTAGCGGGAGGGTCGAACACCGGGGAGCTGTTTTTT